This entry is about one T cell receptor beta chain. Its specificity is unknown. This specimen comes from a study of identifying expanded T cells in peripheral blood. Study findings and constraints: Technical replicates showed about 1.2 changed clones; two weeks approximately 15; four weeks 19.

The data were produced by immunoSEQ multiplex PCR, yet TCRdb's version contains in-frame clones alone and is incomplete. The data show about 82,000 clones, approximately 90% seen once. Healthy donors had no documented immune events, such as infections, while sampled. This clonotype originated in a person between 18 and 70 years old in good health. Sequencing was performed on blood.

The CDR3 bases are TGTGCCAGCAGCTTTTACACTAAAAATGAAAAACTGTTTTTT. Its protein product is CASSFYTKNEKLFF. The chain links TRBV5-6 to TRBJ1-4; D is undetermined. The germline V and J ends were trimmed by 2 bases and 5 bases, with 10 bases remaining between them. CDR3 length: 14 residues. The germline V gene has CDR1 SGHDT and CDR2 YYEEEE.